The subject of this entry is one TCR beta chain. The sample belongs to a study of shared clonotypes between healthy human individuals. CD8 cells classed as naive were CD45RO-negative and positively selected for CCR7, excluding terminally differentiated effector memory CD45RA+ cells. The germline CDR1 and CDR2 sequences are SGDLS and YYNGEE. The CDR3 is 16 residues long. The V segment lost 4 bases and the J segment 0 bases; nucleotides outside the gene matches: 8. Per the authors' pipeline: Junction-only immunoSEQ data arrived without quality scores, meaning filtering differed. Only in-frame clones appear in the TCRdb table, and some are missing; sequencing was by immunoSEQ multiplex PCR. The DNA was the basis for D and trimming; V, J and clone size are from that table. The repertoire holds under 2,000,000 clones, with about 94% as singletons.

The TCR comes from a man between 18 and 35 years old in good health. The chain is built from TRBV9 and TRBJ2-5, with 8 positions matching TRBD2. What was sequenced was naive CD8+ T cells sorted from blood. CDR3 coding DNA: TGTGCCAGCAGCCCTACTAGCGGCGCGTACCAAGAGACCCAGTACTTC. Translation gives CASSPTSGAYQETQYF.